This TCR beta chain is from a study of blood T cell repertoires in COVID-19 (dated by TCRdb to 2020 to 2022). Regarding the study in general: Samples covering the acute and convalescent phases of COVID-19 were provided by collaborators in the United States, Italy and Spain. The prospective study material was composed of cDNA or gDNA derived from T cells, B-cell-depleted T cells, or PBMCs. Subjects who had been exposed to COVID-19, were actively infected with it, or had recovered from it provided the deeply sampled blood TCRbeta repertoires that made up the dataset. The repertoires were released in a freely available public database meant as a resource for research on the immune response to SARS-CoV-2. The samples were drawn from two sources: the first 160 participants of the ongoing ImmuneRACE study, and fewer than 1,500 subjects contributed by 6 global collaborators. Nearly every sample came with metadata listing a de-identified subject ID, COVID-19 status, age in years and sex. Where available, HLA class I and class II types were obtained from metadata supplied by the sample provider rather than from assay-based typing.

The CDR3 runs 15 amino acids, cysteine and phenylalanine included. Only CDR3 DNA is held: 45 bases, read in frame from base 1. Relative to germline, V is missing 3 bases and J is missing 6 bases, with 4 bases of the junction outside any gene match. Via the germline V gene, CDR1 is MDHEN and CDR2 SYDVKM. The full study reports these points: The quantity of clinical and demographic metadata differed by source and by participant and was supplied without curation.

Of note for this clone: What this receptor recognizes is not known. No per-base quality is available; no much larger clone lies one base away. The sample contains more than one DNA sequence encoding this CDR3.

At one collaborating source in Seattle, patients were enrolled during active infection and were followed longitudinally through the course of disease. The collaborating institutions used their own protocols to collect whole blood in K2EDTA tubes. Collaborator samples were shipped for TCRbeta analysis as frozen whole blood, isolated PBMCs, or DNA extracted from either sample type. The immunoSEQ Assay, a bias-controlled multiplex PCR, was used to amplify TCRbeta CDR3 regions from genomic DNA. In the source study's methods: Within the assay, amplification of reference gene primers was used to estimate how many nucleated cells each sample contained. Sequence reads were collapsed and filtered to measure the absolute abundance of every unique TCRbeta CDR3 rearrangement. For each sample, productive Simpson clonality was calculated as the square root of Simpson's diversity index over productive rearrangements. TCRdb obtained this table from immuneACCESS and retained in-frame rearrangements with V and J assigned. These tables miss some clones; where compared with another copy, unresolved V genes account for less than half of the shortfall, and the remainder is unexplained. That table supplies the V and J calls and clone size; D and trimming were determined from the DNA. The sample records over 150,000 clones, over 80% of which are singletons. 5.5% to 8% of the sample comes from the top ten.

This receptor was taken from a woman between 35 and 50 years old with COVID-19, enrolled during active disease. Material: peripheral blood. The V and J segments used are TRBV28 and TRBJ2-7, with 14 central nucleotides matching TRBD2. CDR3 sequence: CASSFRGLAGGEQYF. DNA sequence: TGTGCCAGCAGTTTCCGAGGACTAGCGGGGGGCGAGCAGTACTTC. With the rest looked up from the reference TRBV28 and TRBJ2-7 genes rather than sequenced, the full variable domain is DVKVTQSSRYLVKRTGEKVFLECVQDMDHENMFWYRQDPGLGLRLIYFSYDVKMKEKGDIPEGYSVSREKKERFSLILESASTNQTSMYLCASSFRGLAGGEQYFGPGTRLTVT.